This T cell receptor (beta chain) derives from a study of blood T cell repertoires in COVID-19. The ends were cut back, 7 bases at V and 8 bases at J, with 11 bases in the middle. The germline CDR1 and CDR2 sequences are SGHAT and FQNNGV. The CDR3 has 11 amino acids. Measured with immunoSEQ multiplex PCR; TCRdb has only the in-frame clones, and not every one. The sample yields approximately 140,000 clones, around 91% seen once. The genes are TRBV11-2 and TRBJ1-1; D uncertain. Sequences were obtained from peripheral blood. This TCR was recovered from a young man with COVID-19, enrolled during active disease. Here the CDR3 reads CASTHSGEAFF. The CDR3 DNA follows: TGTGCCAGCACCCATTCGGGGGAAGCTTTCTTT.